The rows below give T cell receptor beta chains drawn from one sample of a study of memory CD4+ T cells and cytomegalovirus serostatus. The protocol was immunoSEQ multiplex PCR, while the TCRdb copy is restricted to in-frame clones and leaves out a portion. The sample has about 50,000 clones; 60% to 80% are singletons. Sequenced: memory CD4+ T cells from blood. These receptors were taken from an adult in good health and CMV-seronegative. CDR3s include the opening cysteine and the closing phenylalanine or tryptophan. D genes are given only for firm matches. Not every row has a clone size; where given, it reads once, few, many or a size class.

d_call: NA; j_call: TRBJ2-7; v_call: TRBV6-5; cdr3_length: 13; clone_size: NA; cdr3_aa: CASSYKVSYEQYF; cdr3_nt: TGTGCCAGCAGTTATAAGGTTTCCTACGAGCAGTACTTC
d_call: NA; j_call: TRBJ1-1; v_call: TRBV10-3; cdr3_length: 13; clone_size: NA; cdr3_aa: CAIKQGVGTEAFF; cdr3_nt: TGTGCCATTAAACAGGGCGTAGGAACTGAAGCTTTCTTT
d_call: NA; j_call: TRBJ2-7; v_call: TRBV4-3; cdr3_length: 14; clone_size: NA; cdr3_aa: CASSRAVNSYEQYF; cdr3_nt: TGCGCCAGCAGTAGGGCAGTTAACTCCTACGAGCAGTACTTC
d_call: NA; j_call: TRBJ1-1; v_call: TRBV10-3; cdr3_length: 15; clone_size: NA; cdr3_aa: CAISAPRGLNTEAFF; cdr3_nt: TGTGCCATCAGTGCCCCTAGGGGGTTGAACACTGAAGCTTTCTTT
d_call: NA; j_call: TRBJ1-6; v_call: TRBV11-2; cdr3_length: 13; clone_size: NA; cdr3_aa: CASSPGLASPLHF; cdr3_nt: TGTGCCAGCAGCCCAGGGCTTGCTTCACCCCTCCACTTT
d_call: NA; j_call: TRBJ2-7; v_call: TRBV7-3; cdr3_length: 13; clone_size: once; cdr3_aa: CASSLIGGDEQYF; cdr3_nt: TGTGCCAGCAGCTTAATAGGAGGGGACGAGCAGTACTTC
d_call: NA; j_call: TRBJ2-5; v_call: TRBV19; cdr3_length: 16; clone_size: NA; cdr3_aa: CASSLQDSLGGETQYF; cdr3_nt: TGTGCCAGTAGTCTTCAGGACAGCTTAGGGGGGGAGACCCAGTACTTC
d_call: NA; j_call: TRBJ2-3; v_call: TRBV6-5; cdr3_length: 13; clone_size: NA; cdr3_aa: CASSSGAGRTQYF; cdr3_nt: TGTGCCAGCAGTTCGGGGGCCGGGCGGACGCAGTATTTT
d_call: TRBD1; j_call: TRBJ1-5; v_call: TRBV2; cdr3_length: 16; clone_size: few; cdr3_aa: CASSAGQGAGNQPQHF; cdr3_nt: TGTGCCAGCAGTGCTGGACAGGGGGCGGGCAATCAGCCCCAGCATTTT
d_call: NA; j_call: TRBJ2-1; v_call: TRBV5-4; cdr3_length: 15; clone_size: NA; cdr3_aa: CASSNRPTGNNEQFF; cdr3_nt: TGTGCCAGCAGCAACCGACCTACAGGGAACAATGAGCAGTTCTTC
d_call: NA; j_call: TRBJ2-5; v_call: TRBV5-8; cdr3_length: 19; clone_size: NA; cdr3_aa: CASVSVGTRLRGNQETQYF; cdr3_nt: TGTGCCAGCGTAAGCGTCGGGACACGTCTAAGGGGGAACCAAGAGACCCAGTACTTC
d_call: NA; j_call: TRBJ1-2; v_call: TRBV14; cdr3_length: 12; clone_size: NA; cdr3_aa: CASSHDRWFYTF; cdr3_nt: TGTGCCAGCAGCCACGACAGGTGGTTCTACACCTTC
d_call: NA; j_call: TRBJ2-6; v_call: TRBV7-2; cdr3_length: 16; clone_size: NA; cdr3_aa: CASSPRVITGANVLTF; cdr3_nt: TGTGCCAGCAGCCCGCGGGTAATCACTGGGGCCAACGTCCTGACTTTC
d_call: NA; j_call: TRBJ1-6; v_call: TRBV5-1; cdr3_length: 18; clone_size: NA; cdr3_aa: CASSLGAVYWTENSPLHF; cdr3_nt: TGCGCCAGCAGCTTGGGCGCGGTTTATTGGACTGAAAATTCACCCCTCCACTTT
d_call: TRBD1; j_call: TRBJ2-2; v_call: TRBV7-2; cdr3_length: 15; clone_size: once; cdr3_aa: CASSSGQVNTGELFF; cdr3_nt: TGTGCCAGCAGCTCCGGACAGGTTAACACCGGGGAGCTGTTTTTT
d_call: NA; j_call: TRBJ2-4; v_call: TRBV5-1; cdr3_length: 15; clone_size: NA; cdr3_aa: CASRLAWTEENIQYF; cdr3_nt: TGCGCCAGCAGGCTCGCGTGGACAGAAGAAAACATTCAGTACTTC
d_call: NA; j_call: TRBJ2-2; v_call: TRBV5-4; cdr3_length: 15; clone_size: few; cdr3_aa: CASSPGGGVAGELFF; cdr3_nt: TGTGCCAGCAGCCCTGGTGGAGGGGTCGCCGGGGAGCTGTTTTTT
d_call: TRBD1; j_call: TRBJ2-7; v_call: TRBV19; cdr3_length: 14; clone_size: NA; cdr3_aa: CASSGGDRGSEQYF; cdr3_nt: TGTGCCAGTAGTGGTGGGGACAGGGGCAGCGAGCAGTACTTC
d_call: NA; j_call: TRBJ2-5; v_call: TRBV4-1; cdr3_length: 14; clone_size: NA; cdr3_aa: CASSQNEWPGSQYF; cdr3_nt: TGCGCCAGCAGCCAAAATGAGTGGCCCGGGTCCCAGTACTTC
d_call: TRBD1; j_call: TRBJ2-5; v_call: TRBV19; cdr3_length: 14; clone_size: NA; cdr3_aa: CASSRATGAETQYF; cdr3_nt: TGTGCCAGTAGCCGCGCGACAGGGGCAGAGACCCAGTACTTC
d_call: TRBD2; j_call: TRBJ2-5; v_call: TRBV9; cdr3_length: 15; clone_size: NA; cdr3_aa: CASSASAASGETQYF; cdr3_nt: TGTGCCAGCAGCGCAAGTGCCGCTAGCGGGGAGACCCAGTACTTC
d_call: NA; j_call: TRBJ1-2; v_call: TRBV19; cdr3_length: 14; clone_size: NA; cdr3_aa: CASREEWRNYGYTF; cdr3_nt: TGTGCCAGTAGAGAGGAGTGGCGGAACTATGGCTACACCTTC
d_call: TRBD1; j_call: TRBJ1-1; v_call: TRBV10-3; cdr3_length: 17; clone_size: medium-sized; cdr3_aa: CAISASGRGRMNTEAFF; cdr3_nt: TGTGCCATCAGTGCCTCAGGCAGGGGGCGTATGAACACTGAAGCTTTCTTT
d_call: NA; j_call: TRBJ2-2; v_call: TRBV2; cdr3_length: 14; clone_size: NA; cdr3_aa: CASSESQATGELFF; cdr3_nt: TGTGCCAGCAGTGAGTCCCAGGCCACCGGGGAGCTGTTTTTT
d_call: NA; j_call: TRBJ1-2; v_call: TRBV2; cdr3_length: 13; clone_size: NA; cdr3_aa: CASNEGVEYGYTF; cdr3_nt: TGTGCCAGCAATGAGGGGGTAGAGTATGGCTACACCTTC
d_call: NA; j_call: TRBJ1-6; v_call: TRBV7-9; cdr3_length: 13; clone_size: NA; cdr3_aa: CASSPVRDSPLHF; cdr3_nt: TGTGCCAGCAGCCCCGTAAGGGATTCACCCCTCCACTTT
d_call: NA; j_call: TRBJ2-2; v_call: TRBV27; cdr3_length: 15; clone_size: NA; cdr3_aa: CASSLVSGNTGELFF; cdr3_nt: TGTGCCAGCAGTTTAGTTAGCGGTAACACCGGGGAGCTGTTTTTT
d_call: NA; j_call: TRBJ2-5; v_call: TRBV6-1; cdr3_length: 14; clone_size: NA; cdr3_aa: CASSGGLVQETQYF; cdr3_nt: TGTGCCAGCAGTGGAGGACTGGTTCAAGAGACCCAGTACTTC
d_call: NA; j_call: TRBJ2-7; v_call: TRBV7-2; cdr3_length: 15; clone_size: few; cdr3_aa: CASSFFEAGYDEQYF; cdr3_nt: TGTGCCAGCAGCTTCTTTGAGGCCGGGTACGACGAGCAGTACTTC
d_call: TRBD1; j_call: TRBJ1-2; v_call: TRBV7-9; cdr3_length: 12; clone_size: few; cdr3_aa: CASSTGDYGYTF; cdr3_nt: TGTGCCAGCAGCACAGGGGACTATGGCTACACCTTC
d_call: NA; j_call: TRBJ1-5; v_call: TRBV19; cdr3_length: 15; clone_size: few; cdr3_aa: CASSISREGNQPQHF; cdr3_nt: TGTGCCAGTAGTATATCGAGGGAGGGCAATCAGCCCCAGCATTTT
d_call: NA; j_call: TRBJ1-2; v_call: TRBV4-2; cdr3_length: 15; clone_size: NA; cdr3_aa: CASSHREVTGTGYTF; cdr3_nt: TGTGCCAGCAGCCACCGAGAAGTTACAGGGACCGGCTACACCTTC
d_call: NA; j_call: TRBJ1-1; v_call: TRBV7-9; cdr3_length: 14; clone_size: NA; cdr3_aa: CASSLAGGTTEAFF; cdr3_nt: TGTGCCAGCAGCTTAGCGGGAGGGACCACTGAAGCTTTCTTT
d_call: NA; j_call: TRBJ2-7; v_call: TRBV6-6; cdr3_length: 14; clone_size: NA; cdr3_aa: CASRAGHLTYEQYF; cdr3_nt: TGTGCCTCCCGGGCGGGACACCTAACCTACGAGCAGTACTTC
d_call: NA; j_call: TRBJ1-1; v_call: TRBV7-9; cdr3_length: 13; clone_size: NA; cdr3_aa: CASSLDQNTEAFF; cdr3_nt: TGTGCCAGCAGCTTAGATCAGAACACTGAAGCTTTCTTT
d_call: NA; j_call: TRBJ2-7; v_call: TRBV7-2; cdr3_length: 15; clone_size: NA; cdr3_aa: CASSLEGYSIYEQYF; cdr3_nt: TGTGCCAGCAGCTTAGAAGGGTACTCCATCTACGAGCAGTACTTC
d_call: NA; j_call: TRBJ1-5; v_call: TRBV21-1; cdr3_length: 15; clone_size: NA; cdr3_aa: CASSKGQGKGQPQHF; cdr3_nt: TGTGCCAGCAGCAAGGGACAGGGAAAAGGTCAGCCCCAGCATTTT
d_call: NA; j_call: TRBJ1-4; v_call: TRBV5-5; cdr3_length: 16; clone_size: few; cdr3_aa: CASSLRFVTPDEKLFF; cdr3_nt: TGTGCCAGCAGCTTGAGGTTCGTGACACCTGATGAAAAACTGTTTTTT
d_call: NA; j_call: TRBJ1-1; v_call: TRBV7-9; cdr3_length: 16; clone_size: NA; cdr3_aa: CASSSKEGRENTEAFF; cdr3_nt: TGTGCCAGCAGCTCAAAGGAGGGGAGGGAGAACACTGAAGCTTTCTTT
d_call: NA; j_call: TRBJ1-2; v_call: TRBV5-1; cdr3_length: 16; clone_size: NA; cdr3_aa: CASSLAPGRSNYGYTF; cdr3_nt: TGCGCCAGCAGCTTGGCCCCAGGGAGAAGCAACTATGGCTACACCTTC
d_call: NA; j_call: TRBJ1-3; v_call: TRBV25-1; cdr3_length: 14; clone_size: NA; cdr3_aa: CASTSRDFGNTIYF; cdr3_nt: TGTGCCAGCACAAGCCGCGACTTTGGAAACACCATATATTTT
d_call: TRBD2; j_call: TRBJ2-3; v_call: TRBV29-1; cdr3_length: 13; clone_size: few; cdr3_aa: CSVGGTSSDTQYF; cdr3_nt: TGCAGCGTAGGGGGGACTAGTTCAGATACGCAGTATTTT
d_call: TRBD1; j_call: TRBJ2-1; v_call: TRBV18; cdr3_length: 16; clone_size: NA; cdr3_aa: CASSQRDRVRYNEQFF; cdr3_nt: TGTGCCAGCTCACAACGGGACAGGGTCAGGTACAATGAGCAGTTCTTC
d_call: TRBD1; j_call: TRBJ1-2; v_call: TRBV27; cdr3_length: 14; clone_size: few; cdr3_aa: CASSEGQGLRGYTF; cdr3_nt: TGTGCCAGCAGCGAGGGACAGGGGCTTCGTGGCTACACCTTC
d_call: NA; j_call: TRBJ2-7; v_call: TRBV11-3; cdr3_length: 13; clone_size: NA; cdr3_aa: CASSLSQGFEQYF; cdr3_nt: TGTGCCAGCAGCTTATCTCAGGGCTTCGAGCAGTACTTC
d_call: TRBD1; j_call: TRBJ1-1; v_call: TRBV5-6; cdr3_length: 15; clone_size: NA; cdr3_aa: CASTPGTGDYTEAFF; cdr3_nt: TGTGCCAGCACCCCAGGGACAGGGGATTACACTGAAGCTTTCTTT
d_call: TRBD2; j_call: TRBJ2-5; v_call: TRBV7-8; cdr3_length: 16; clone_size: NA; cdr3_aa: CASSLAAGAQGETQYF; cdr3_nt: TGTGCCAGCAGCTTAGCAGCGGGGGCTCAGGGAGAGACCCAGTACTTC
d_call: NA; j_call: TRBJ2-7; v_call: TRBV6-1; cdr3_length: 14; clone_size: NA; cdr3_aa: CASRSPIPAYEQYF; cdr3_nt: TGTGCCAGCAGGTCACCCATACCCGCCTACGAGCAGTACTTC
d_call: NA; j_call: TRBJ2-2; v_call: TRBV19; cdr3_length: 14; clone_size: NA; cdr3_aa: CASSLRTRAGELFF; cdr3_nt: TGTGCCAGTAGTCTCAGGACGAGGGCCGGGGAGCTGTTTTTT
d_call: TRBD1; j_call: TRBJ1-5; v_call: TRBV7-2; cdr3_length: 15; clone_size: few; cdr3_aa: CASSFGQASNQPQHF; cdr3_nt: TGTGCCAGCAGCTTTGGACAGGCTAGCAATCAGCCCCAGCATTTT
d_call: NA; j_call: TRBJ1-3; v_call: TRBV11-2; cdr3_length: 16; clone_size: NA; cdr3_aa: CASSFLAATTGNTIYF; cdr3_nt: TGTGCCAGCAGCTTTCTCGCAGCCACCACTGGAAACACCATATATTTT